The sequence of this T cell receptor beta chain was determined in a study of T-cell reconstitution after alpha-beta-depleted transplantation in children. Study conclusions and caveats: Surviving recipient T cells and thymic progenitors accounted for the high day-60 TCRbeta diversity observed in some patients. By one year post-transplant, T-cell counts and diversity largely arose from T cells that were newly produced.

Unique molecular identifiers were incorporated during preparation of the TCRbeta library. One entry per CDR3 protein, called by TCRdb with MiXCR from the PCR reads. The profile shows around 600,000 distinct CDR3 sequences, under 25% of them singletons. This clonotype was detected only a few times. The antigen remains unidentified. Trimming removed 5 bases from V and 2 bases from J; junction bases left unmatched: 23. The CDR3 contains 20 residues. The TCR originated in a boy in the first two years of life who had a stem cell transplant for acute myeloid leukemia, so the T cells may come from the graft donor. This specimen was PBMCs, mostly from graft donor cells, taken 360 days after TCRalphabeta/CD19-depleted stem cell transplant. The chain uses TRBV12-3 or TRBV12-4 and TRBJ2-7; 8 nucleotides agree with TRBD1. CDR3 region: CASSLLGTGGQVGSPYEQYF. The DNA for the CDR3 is TGTGCCAGCAGTCTTTTGGGGACAGGTGGTCAGGTTGGGTCTCCCTACGAGCAGTACTTC.